One T cell receptor (beta chain) is described in this entry. The data originate from a study of control samples from healthy donors and cancer patients. The V end was cut by 6 bases, the J end by 1 base, with 9 bases between. Germline V gene sequence: CDR1 MNHEY, CDR2 SVGAGI. The CDR3 is made up of 13 amino acids. Only in-frame clones appear in the TCRdb table, and some are missing; sequencing was by immunoSEQ multiplex PCR. Of about 49,000 clones in the sample, just over 90% were seen once. This TCR came from a man younger than 40 with colorectal cancer. Sequencing was performed on PBMCs. The chain has TRBV6-5 and TRBJ1-1, with D hard to call. In DNA, the CDR3 is TGTGCCAGCAGCCTCGGACCGAACACTGAAGCTTTCTTT. Translated: CASSLGPNTEAFF.